These 16 T cell receptor beta chains share one sample of origin, sequenced in a study of CD8 T cells in ankylosing spondylitis. TCRdb called the 5' RACE reads again in MiXCR, with one record for every CDR3 protein. In the table there are under 950,000 distinct CDR3 sequences, around 19% of which are singletons. No antigens are known for them. Notes on the study in general: Blood of patients with ankylosing spondylitis appeared to be characterized by a TCR beta motif of about eight highly homologous variants.

Specimen: blood, either unsorted or a sorted T cell fraction (not recorded which). These receptors were obtained from a male donor with ankylosing spondylitis.

The CDR3 DNA sequence: TGCGCCAGCAGCCCCACAGGGGGAGACGAAAAACTGTTTTTT. It specifies CASSPTGGDEKLFF. The V call is TRBV5-1, the J call TRBJ1-4; TRBD1 aligns across 8 bases. The CDR3 is 14 amino acids. J gave up 8 bases and V 4 bases, and 7 bases lay outside the gene matches. CDR1 SGHRS and CDR2 YFSETQ come from the germline V gene.

The chain recombines TRBV5-1 with TRBJ2-1; TRBD2 aligns across 11 bases. The CDR3 has 14 amino acids. V lost 7 bases, J lost 7 bases, and 7 bases stayed unmatched. CDR1 is SGHRS and CDR2 is YFSETQ in the germline V gene. This chain's CDR3 is CASSQGLAVNEQFF. As DNA, the CDR3 is TGCGCCAGCTCCCAGGGACTAGCGGTGAATGAGCAGTTCTTC. Based on the CDR3 plus reference TRBV5-1 and TRBJ2-1, the full variable domain is KAGVTQTPRYLIKTRGQQVTLSCSPISGHRSVSWYQQTPGQGLQFLFEYFSETQRNKGNFPGRFSGRQFSNSRSEMNVSTLELGDSALYLCASSQGLAVNEQFFGPGTRLTVL.

The chain has TRBV20-1 and TRBJ2-7; no definite D call. The CDR3 is 17 residues long. The germline gives CDR1 DFQATT, CDR2 SNEGSKA (reference sequence). V gave up 0 bases and J gave up 0 bases, with 18 bases separating them. The CDR3 here is CSARDLVFVRSSYEQYF. In nucleotides, the CDR3 is TGCAGTGCTAGAGATCTCGTATTCGTCAGATCCTCCTACGAGCAGTACTTC.

This clonotype was picked up a small number of times. The chain joins TRBV6-2 or TRBV6-3 to TRBJ2-7; 8 bases map to TRBD1. After removal of 5 bases from V and 3 bases from J, the junction contained 9 bases not matched to a gene. Germline CDR1 MNHEY, CDR2 SVGEGT. The CDR3 is 15 amino acids. The CDR3 DNA sequence: TGTGCCAGCAGTGGCCAGACAGGGGCCTACTACGAGCAGTACTTC. Residues: CASSGQTGAYYEQYF.

This clonotype was counted only a few times. J is TRBJ1-1 and V is TRBV2, with 9 positions matching TRBD1. Trimming cost V 6 bases and J 8 bases; bases outside gene matches: 16. CDR1 and CDR2 (germline): SNHLY, FYNNEI. The CDR3 sequence is 16 residues long. The CDR3 sequence: CASSPGQGVSGGEAFF. The CDR3 nucleotides read TGTGCCAGCAGCCCGGGACAGGGCGTCTCTGGAGGAGAAGCTTTCTTT. Filled out from reference TRBV2 and TRBJ1-1, the complete variable domain reads EPEVTQTPSHQVTQMGQEVILRCVPISNHLYFYWYRQILGQKVEFLVSFYNNEISEKSEIFDDQFSVERPDGSNFTLKIRSTKLEDSAMYFCASSPGQGVSGGEAFFGQGTRLTVV.

The rearrangement joins TRBV5-1 to TRBJ2-3; the match to TRBD1 covers 10 bases. The CDR3 runs 16 residues. The germline CDR1 and CDR2 sequences are SGHRS and YFSETQ. The junction had 9 bases not matched to a gene; V was cut back by 4 bases and J by 4 bases. CDR3 amino acids: CASSLLTGGSPDTQYF. DNA of the CDR3: TGCGCCAGCAGCCTGTTGACAGGGGGCTCTCCAGATACGCAGTATTTT.

In this sample, this clonotype turned up a few times. The chain joins TRBV3-1 to TRBJ1-1; unclear D gene. Germline-derived CDR1 and CDR2 are LGHDT and YNNKEL (reference sequence). This CDR3 contains 15 residues. Trimming took off 0 bases at V and 2 bases at J, with 10 bases between the two ends. CDR3 region: CASSQDPDGNTEAFF. DNA of the CDR3: TGTGCCAGCAGCCAAGATCCGGACGGAAACACTGAAGCTTTCTTT.

This clonotype has only a few counts. J is TRBJ2-5 and V is TRBV11-2, with D unresolved. This CDR3 comprises 14 residues. The ends were cut back, 4 bases at V and 0 bases at J, with 9 bases in the middle. Germline lookup yields CDR1 SGHAT and CDR2 FQNNGV. The DNA of the CDR3 is TGTGCCAGCAGCTCCCGTCTGAACCAAGAGACCCAGTACTTC. This translates into CASSSRLNQETQYF.

This rearrangement joins TRBV12-3 or TRBV12-4 to TRBJ2-1; 8 bases agree with TRBD1. J gave up 6 bases and V 7 bases, and 8 bases lay outside the gene matches. CDR3 length: 14 residues. CDR3 in amino acids: CASNSGQDLNEQFF. CDR3 DNA sequence: TGTGCCAGCAACTCGGGACAGGATCTCAATGAGCAGTTCTTC.

The chain combines TRBV6-2 or TRBV6-3 with TRBJ1-5; D remains unclear. The CDR3 runs to 13 residues. The germline V and J ends were trimmed by 5 bases and 6 bases, with 11 bases remaining between them. Germline V gene data show CDR1 as MNHEY and CDR2 as SVGEGT. The chain's CDR3 is CASSRSRGQPQHF. CDR3 DNA sequence: TGTGCCAGCAGTCGTAGCCGGGGTCAGCCCCAGCATTTT.

V and J are TRBV6-1 and TRBJ2-2; D could derive from TRBD1 or TRBD2 (5 bases each). CDR3 size: 17 residues. Trimming pared 5 bases from V and 0 bases from J, leaving 16 bases between. Germline-derived CDR1 and CDR2 are MNHNS and SASEGT. CDR3 region: CASSRRPGTANTGELFF. Written as DNA, the CDR3 is TGTGCCAGCAGTCGCAGACCCGGGACCGCGAACACCGGGGAGCTGTTTTTT.

V is TRBV29-1 and J is TRBJ2-1, with 9 bases aligning to TRBD1. The trim removed 8 bases at V and 8 bases at J, leaving 10 bases unmatched. The CDR3 spans 13 residues. CDR1 is SQVTM, CDR2 ANQGSEA, per germline. CDR3 protein: CSLWTGVGDEQFF. Written as DNA, the CDR3 is TGCAGCCTCTGGACAGGGGTGGGGGATGAGCAGTTCTTC.

The chain uses TRBV15 and TRBJ2-1; 10 bases agree with TRBD2. This CDR3 spans 18 amino acids. Trimming took 2 bases from V and 4 from J; bases not matched to a gene: 11. The germline gives CDR1 LNHNV, CDR2 YYDKDF (reference sequence). The CDR3 nucleotides read TGTGCCACCAGCAGATCCTTGGCAGCGGGAGGGCAATACAATGAGCAGTTCTTC. Its protein is CATSRSLAAGGQYNEQFF.

This clonotype was seen a few times. The V and J genes are TRBV28 and TRBJ1-1; the match to TRBD1 covers 8 bases. The CDR3 has 16 residues. CDR1 MDHEN and CDR2 SYDVKM come from the germline V gene. V lost 3 bases and J lost 4; bases outside the gene matches: 10. CDR3 sequence (DNA): TGTGCCAGCAGTTTGATACCAGGGGGCTTCGGCACTGAAGCTTTCTTT. Protein sequence: CASSLIPGGFGTEAFF.

The chain has TRBV30 and TRBJ2-1, with 14 bases that match TRBD2. Trimming took 0 bases from V and 9 from J; bases not matched to a gene: 4. The CDR3 sequence is 15 residues long. The germline CDR1 and CDR2 sequences are GTSNPN and SVGIG (reference sequence). The CDR3 DNA sequence: TGTGCCTGGAGTGTGTTTGGACTAGCGGGAGGTGAGCAGTTCTTC. This sequence encodes CAWSVFGLAGGEQFF.

The gene calls are TRBV7-9 and TRBJ2-2, with TRBD1 matching 10 bases. This CDR3 has 16 residues. Losses at the gene ends were 5 bases for V and 4 bases for J; bases not matched to a gene: 7. CDR1 SEHNR and CDR2 FQNEAQ come from the germline V gene (reference sequence). The CDR3 region has the DNA TGTGCCAGCAGCGTAACCGGGACAGGGGCCACCGGGGAGCTGTTTTTT. Translation gives CASSVTGTGATGELFF.